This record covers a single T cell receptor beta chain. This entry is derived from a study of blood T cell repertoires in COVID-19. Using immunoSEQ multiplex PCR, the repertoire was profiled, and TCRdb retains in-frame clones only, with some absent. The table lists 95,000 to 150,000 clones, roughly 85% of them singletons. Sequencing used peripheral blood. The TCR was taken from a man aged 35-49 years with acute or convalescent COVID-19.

Here the CDR3 DNA reads TGTGCCTGGAGTTTGTCCCCAGGGGATCACTATGGCTACACCTTC. Protein sequence: CAWSLSPGDHYGYTF. The chain employs TRBV30 and TRBJ1-2, with D perhaps TRBD1 (6 bases). The V gene lost 2 bases and the J gene lost 3 bases, with 16 bases spanning the gap. Germline values: CDR1 GTSNPN, CDR2 SVGIG (reference sequence). The CDR3 runs 15 residues.